These 9 T cell receptor beta chains were sequenced from one sample in a study of PD-L1 blockade in urothelial cancer. Time point indicated: pretreatment peripheral blood. Only in-frame clones appear in the TCRdb table, and some are missing; sequencing was by immunoSEQ multiplex PCR. The table has roughly 130,000 clones, less than 85% seen once. The sequencing used PBMCs, collected around atezolizumab (anti-PD-L1) treatment. The receptors come from a man aged 45-65 years with urothelial cancer.

DNA of the CDR3: TGTGCCAGCAGCCGGGACTCCGGACGGAATGAGCAGTTCTTC. Translated: CASSRDSGRNEQFF. The chain has TRBV7-3 and TRBJ2-1; D may be TRBD2 (6 bases). The V and J ends lost 5 bases and 7 bases respectively, with 15 bases between them. This CDR3 has 14 residues. Germline values: CDR1 SGHTA, CDR2 FQGTGA.

To note about this clone: Other DNA sequences in the same sample also yield this CDR3. V is TRBV5-1 and J is TRBJ2-2; D not certain. Germline CDR1 and CDR2: SGHRS and YFSETQ. CDR3 length: 15 residues. V was clipped by 0 bases and J by 1 base, with 7 bases between them. In DNA form, the CDR3 reads TGCGCCAGCAGCTTGGGGCACCGGAACACCGGGGAGCTGTTTTTT. It yields the protein CASSLGHRNTGELFF.

Comments on this clone: One junction end does not reproduce the germline sequence, and a read error may be involved. V gene TRBV7-9 combines with J gene TRBJ2-7; D not certain. This CDR3 spans 13 amino acids. Germline CDR1 is SEHNR and CDR2 is FQNEAQ (reference sequence). The CDR3 DNA sequence: TGTGCCAGCAGCTCACTAAATAACGGCGAGCTACACTTC. Its translation is CASSSLNNGELHF.

The gene calls are TRBV2 and TRBJ2-2, with D tentatively TRBD2 (6 bases). V shed 0 bases and J shed 3 bases, with 8 bases lying between them. The CDR3 is made up of 15 amino acids. Per the germline V gene, CDR1 is SNHLY and CDR2 is FYNNEI. The CDR3 region is CASSEAGGHTGELFF. CDR3 nucleotide sequence: TGTGCCAGCAGTGAAGCGGGAGGCCACACCGGGGAGCTGTTTTTT.

This chain uses TRBV30 with TRBJ1-1; D is uncertain. The CDR3 has 11 amino acids. The V gene lost 0 bases and the J gene lost 8 bases, with 7 bases spanning the gap. The germline CDR1 and CDR2 sequences are GTSNPN and SVGIG (reference sequence). CDR3 loop: CAWSVLSEAFF. The CDR3 DNA sequence: TGTGCCTGGAGTGTACTGTCGGAAGCTTTCTTT.

The rearrangement links TRBV30 to TRBJ1-4; D unresolved. Germline values: CDR1 GTSNPN, CDR2 SVGIG (reference sequence). V lost 2 bases to trimming and J lost 8 bases, with 6 bases between them. The CDR3 totals 11 residues. The CDR3 region is CAWSIREKLFF. DNA of the CDR3: TGTGCCTGGAGTATCAGGGAAAAACTGTTTTTT.

This clone was observed a handful of times. J is TRBJ1-2 and V is TRBV4-2; maybe TRBD1 (6 bases). Germline loops: CDR1 LGHNA, CDR2 YNFKEQ. There are 19 residues in the CDR3. V shed 0 bases and J shed 8 bases, with 28 bases lying between them. In DNA, the CDR3 is TGTGCCAGCAGCCAAGATAGAAGGGGTTCTCCTAAGGGGGTGAGGGGCTACACCTTC. Translating it yields CASSQDRRGSPKGVRGYTF.

V gene TRBV4-1 combines with J gene TRBJ2-2; 9 bases agree with TRBD2. The CDR3 covers 19 residues. Trimming cost V 1 base and J 0 bases; bases outside gene matches: 9. Germline CDR1 is MGHRA and CDR2 is YSYEKL. CDR3 DNA: TGCGCCAGCAGCCAAGTCTCGGGACTAGCAGATACGAACACCGGGGAGCTGTTTTTT. This gives the protein CASSQVSGLADTNTGELFF.

This chain joins TRBV28 and TRBJ2-1; 8 positions match TRBD2. CDR1 MDHEN and CDR2 SYDVKM come from the germline V gene. This CDR3 region has 15 residues. Losses at the gene ends were 3 bases for V and 2 bases for J; bases not matched to a gene: 3. The CDR3 loop is CASSFPLAAYNEQFF. The CDR3 DNA reads TGTGCCAGCAGTTTCCCACTAGCGGCCTACAATGAGCAGTTCTTC.